The 14 T cell receptor beta chains presented below share a single source sample, sequenced in a study of T cell changes during pregnancy in multiple sclerosis. Method: immunoSEQ multiplex PCR; TCRdb's copy keeps in-frame clones and lacks some. The sample has 25,000 to 35,000 clones, around 94% seen once. This material consisted of CD8+ T cells from peripheral blood mononuclear cells, taken before pregnancy. The receptors here all came from a female donor with multiple sclerosis, enrolled in a pregnancy study.

About this clone: A read error may account for a junction end that differs from germline. Other DNA sequences in the same sample also yield this CDR3. This chain links TRBV9 with TRBJ2-6, with D possibly matching TRBD1 (5 bases). The CDR3 covers 12 residues. Germline values: CDR1 SGDLS, CDR2 YYNGEE. The CDR3 region is CASRAEANVLTF. The CDR3 DNA is TGTGCTAGCAGGGCAGAGGCCAACGTCCTGACTTTC.

This rearrangement joins TRBV28 to TRBJ1-1; no clear D gene. Trimming stripped 8 bases from V and 7 bases from J, with 23 bases between. CDR1 is MDHEN and CDR2 is SYDVKM in the germline V gene. The CDR3 contains 15 residues. In DNA, the CDR3 is TGTGCCAGCGGACCCCCTTCGAGAGGGCATAATGAAGCTTTCTTT. It is translated as CASGPPSRGHNEAFF.

The CDR3 is CASSSRQGANYGYTF. The DNA of the CDR3 is TGTGCCAGCAGTTCCCGACAGGGGGCTAACTATGGCTACACCTTC. V and J are TRBV6-5 and TRBJ1-2; 9 nucleotides align to TRBD1. Trimming removed 4 bases from V and 0 bases from J; junction bases left unmatched: 3. Germline CDR1 and CDR2: MNHEY and SVGAGI. The CDR3 runs 15 residues.

V gene TRBV7-9 combines with J gene TRBJ2-7; 9 bases fit TRBD2. This CDR3 is 15 amino acids long. V shed 0 bases and J 5 bases; nucleotides not matched to a gene: 5. Germline-derived CDR1 and CDR2 are SEHNR and FQNEAQ (reference sequence). CDR3 coding DNA: TGTGCCAGCAGCTTAGCTAGCGGGAGTGTCCACGAGCAGTACTTC. It is translated as CASSLASGSVHEQYF.

CDR3: CASSFASAHVNEQFF. CDR3 bases: TGTGCCAGCAGTTTTGCTAGCGCCCACGTCAATGAGCAGTTCTTC. The chain carries TRBV27 and TRBJ2-1, with D perhaps TRBD2 (6 bases). With 3 bases removed from V and 6 bases from J, the gap between germline ends came to 15 bases. Germline CDR1 is MNHEY and CDR2 is SMNVEV (reference sequence). The CDR3 is 15 amino acids.

This chain joins TRBV7-6 and TRBJ1-4, with D perhaps matching TRBD1 (5 bases). The germline V and J ends were trimmed by 4 bases and 3 bases, with 15 bases remaining between them. Looked up from germline, CDR1 is SGHVS and CDR2 is FNYEAQ. The CDR3 contains 16 residues. The CDR3 sequence: CASSSYPQGSNEKLFF. The DNA of the CDR3 is TGTGCCAGCAGCTCTTACCCCCAGGGATCTAATGAAAAACTGTTTTTT.

This rearrangement joins TRBV29-1 to TRBJ1-2; 8 bases fit TRBD1. This CDR3 comprises 17 residues. V trimming: 0 bases; J trimming: 4 bases; junction bases outside the gene matches: 13. Germline loops: CDR1 SQVTM, CDR2 ANQGSEA. As DNA, the CDR3 is TGCAGCGTTGAAGATCTGGGGCAGGGGGCGATCTTCTATGGCTACACCTTC. It encodes CSVEDLGQGAIFYGYTF.

The gene calls are TRBV7-9 and TRBJ2-1; 8 bases are shared with TRBD2. CDR3 length equals 17 residues. V gave up 2 bases and J gave up 3 bases; unmatched junction bases: 9. Germline CDR1 is SEHNR and CDR2 is FQNEAQ (reference sequence). DNA of the CDR3: TGTGCCAGCAGCTTAAAATTTGGACTAGCTGACTACAATGAGCAGTTCTTC. Residues: CASSLKFGLADYNEQFF. Variable domain in full (rest from reference TRBV7-9 and TRBJ2-1): DTGVSQNPRHKITKRGQNVTFRCDPISEHNRLYWYRQTLGQGPEFLTYFQNEAQLEKSRLLSDRFSAERPKGSFSTLEIQRTEQGDSAMYLCASSLKFGLADYNEQFFGPGTRLTVL.

J is TRBJ2-1 and V is TRBV6-4, with TRBD1 identical over 9 bases. Germline CDR1 and CDR2: MRHNA and SNTAGT. The V gene end was trimmed by 0 bases and the J gene end by 6 bases; junction bases not matched to a gene: 3. The CDR3 contains 15 residues. CDR3 sequence (DNA): TGTGCCAGCAGTGACTCGACAGGGGGTAGCAATGAGCAGTTCTTC. It is translated as CASSDSTGGSNEQFF.

CDR3 protein: CASSFREKLFF. CDR3 bases: TGTGCCAGCAGCTTCAGGGAAAAACTGTTTTTT. The chain is built from TRBV5-5 and TRBJ1-4; D gene uncertain. Trimming cost V 2 bases and J 8 bases, with 4 bases left between them. This CDR3 region has 11 residues. Germline-derived CDR1 and CDR2 are SGHKS and YYEKEE (reference sequence).

This sequence joins TRBV27 and TRBJ1-2; D call uncertain. The CDR3 runs 15 residues. V lost 6 bases and J 5 bases, leaving 19 bases between the germline ends. From germline, CDR1 is MNHEY and CDR2 SMNVEV (reference sequence). As DNA, the CDR3 is TGTGCCAGCAGCCCCAGGCCCCCCACAGTGTATGGCTACACCTTC. Translating gives CASSPRPPTVYGYTF.

This chain uses TRBV27 with TRBJ1-5, with D possibly being TRBD1 (5 bases). The CDR3 totals 12 residues. Trimming cost V 6 bases and J 6 bases, with 9 bases left between them. Germline V CDR1 and CDR2: MNHEY, SMNVEV (reference sequence). CDR3 sequence reads: CASRRGGQPQHF. CDR3 nucleotides: TGTGCCAGCAGGAGGGGAGGTCAGCCCCAGCATTTT.

V gene TRBV9 combines with J gene TRBJ2-7; D uncertain. V shed 0 bases and J shed 2 bases, with 9 bases lying between them. This CDR3 is 14 amino acids long. CDR1 SGDLS and CDR2 YYNGEE come from the germline V gene. CDR3 residues: CASSVDDFTYEQYF. CDR3 DNA: TGTGCCAGCAGCGTAGACGACTTTACCTACGAGCAGTACTTC.

The chain couples TRBV19 to TRBJ1-5, with D maybe TRBD1 (5 bases). Germline V gene lookup returns CDR1 LNHDA and CDR2 SQIVND (reference sequence). Trimming took 6 bases from V and 7 from J, leaving 13 bases between them. This CDR3 spans 13 amino acids. The CDR3 DNA follows: TGTGCCAGTAGCCGGGGGAGAGAACAGCCCCAGCATTTT. Amino acids: CASSRGREQPQHF.